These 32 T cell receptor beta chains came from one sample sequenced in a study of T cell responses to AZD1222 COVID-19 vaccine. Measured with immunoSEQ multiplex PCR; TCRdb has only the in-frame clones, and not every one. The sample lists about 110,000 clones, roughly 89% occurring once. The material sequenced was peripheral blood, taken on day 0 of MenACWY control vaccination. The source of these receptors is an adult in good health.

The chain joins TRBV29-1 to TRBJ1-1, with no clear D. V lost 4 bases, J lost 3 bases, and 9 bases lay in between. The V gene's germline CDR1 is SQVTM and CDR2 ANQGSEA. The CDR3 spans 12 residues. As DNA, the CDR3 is TGCAGCGTTGTTGCAGAATACACTGAAGCTTTCTTT. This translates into CSVVAEYTEAFF.

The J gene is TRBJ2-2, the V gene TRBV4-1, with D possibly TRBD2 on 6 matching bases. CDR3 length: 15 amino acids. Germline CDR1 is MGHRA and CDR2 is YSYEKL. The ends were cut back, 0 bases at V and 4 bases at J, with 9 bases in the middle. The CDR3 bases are TGCGCCAGCAGCCAAGATATGGGACTCACCGGGGAGCTGTTTTTT. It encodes CASSQDMGLTGELFF.

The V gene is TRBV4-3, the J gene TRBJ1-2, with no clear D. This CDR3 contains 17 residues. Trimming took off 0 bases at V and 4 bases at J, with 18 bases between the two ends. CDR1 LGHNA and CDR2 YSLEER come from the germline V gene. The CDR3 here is CASSQEGEGPKSYGYTF. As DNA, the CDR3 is TGCGCCAGCAGCCAAGAAGGAGAGGGCCCCAAGTCCTATGGCTACACCTTC.

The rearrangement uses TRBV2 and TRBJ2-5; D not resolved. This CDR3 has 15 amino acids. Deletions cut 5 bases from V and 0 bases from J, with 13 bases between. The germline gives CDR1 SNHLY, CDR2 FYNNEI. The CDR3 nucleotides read TGTGCCAGCAGTCCTCCCTTATCTTACCAAGAGACCCAGTACTTC. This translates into CASSPPLSYQETQYF.

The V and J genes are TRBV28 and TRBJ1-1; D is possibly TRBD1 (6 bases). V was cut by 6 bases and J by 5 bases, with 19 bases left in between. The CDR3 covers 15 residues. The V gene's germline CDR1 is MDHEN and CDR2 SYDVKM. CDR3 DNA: TGTGCCAGCAGCTACCTTAGCAGGGGAAGGACTGAAGCTTTCTTT. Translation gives CASSYLSRGRTEAFF.

Here the CDR3 DNA reads TGTGCCTGCAACGCAGATAACACTGAAGCTTTCTTT. Protein sequence: CACNADNTEAFF. V and J are TRBV10-3 and TRBJ1-1; D is ambiguous. The CDR3 runs 12 residues. Germline CDR1 ENHRY, CDR2 SYGVKD. V lost 11 bases, J lost 2 bases, and 12 bases lay in between.

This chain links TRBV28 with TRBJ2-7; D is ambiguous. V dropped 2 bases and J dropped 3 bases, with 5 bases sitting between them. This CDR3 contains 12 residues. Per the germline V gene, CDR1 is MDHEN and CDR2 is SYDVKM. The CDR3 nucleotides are TGTGCCAGCAGTTTAGAGTACTACGAGCAGTACTTC. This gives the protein CASSLEYYEQYF.

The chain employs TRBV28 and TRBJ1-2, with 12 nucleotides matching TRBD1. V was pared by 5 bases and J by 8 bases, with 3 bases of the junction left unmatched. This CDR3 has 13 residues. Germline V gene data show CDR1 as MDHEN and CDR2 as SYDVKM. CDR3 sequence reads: CASSPGTGGGYTF. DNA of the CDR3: TGTGCCAGCAGTCCAGGGACAGGGGGCGGCTACACCTTC.

The chain's CDR3 is CASSPFGGGTVSGNTIYF. CDR3 nucleotide sequence: TGTGCCAGCAGCCCCTTCGGTGGTGGGACAGTCTCTGGAAACACCATATATTTT. The V and J genes are TRBV5-4 and TRBJ1-3; 7 bases map to TRBD1. Trimming at V came to 4 bases and at J to 0 bases, leaving 13 bases not matched to a gene. The CDR3 is 18 amino acids. From germline, CDR1 is SGHNT and CDR2 YYREEE (reference sequence).

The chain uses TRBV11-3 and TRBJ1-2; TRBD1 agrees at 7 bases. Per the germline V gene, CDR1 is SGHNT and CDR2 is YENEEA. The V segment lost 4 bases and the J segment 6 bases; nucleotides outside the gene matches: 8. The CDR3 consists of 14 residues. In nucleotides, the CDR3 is TGTGCCAGCAGCTCAACAGGGGAATTAAATGGCTACACCTTC. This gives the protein CASSSTGELNGYTF.

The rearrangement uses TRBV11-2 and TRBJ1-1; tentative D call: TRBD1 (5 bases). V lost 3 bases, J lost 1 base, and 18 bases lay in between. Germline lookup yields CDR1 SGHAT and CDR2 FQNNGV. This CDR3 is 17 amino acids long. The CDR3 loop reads CASSFGRVGTANTEAFF. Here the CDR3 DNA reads TGTGCCAGCAGCTTTGGGAGGGTTGGGACCGCGAACACTGAAGCTTTCTTT.

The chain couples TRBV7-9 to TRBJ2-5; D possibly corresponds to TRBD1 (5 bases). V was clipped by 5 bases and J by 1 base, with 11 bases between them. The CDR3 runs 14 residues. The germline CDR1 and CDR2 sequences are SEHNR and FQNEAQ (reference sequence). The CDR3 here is CASSPWGSQETQYF. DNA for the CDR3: TGTGCCAGCAGCCCATGGGGCAGCCAAGAGACCCAGTACTTC. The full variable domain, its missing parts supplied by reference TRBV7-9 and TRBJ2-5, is DTGVSQNPRHKITKRGQNVTFRCDPISEHNRLYWYRQTLGQGPEFLTYFQNEAQLEKSRLLSDRFSAERPKGSFSTLEIQRTEQGDSAMYLCASSPWGSQETQYFGPGTRLLVL.

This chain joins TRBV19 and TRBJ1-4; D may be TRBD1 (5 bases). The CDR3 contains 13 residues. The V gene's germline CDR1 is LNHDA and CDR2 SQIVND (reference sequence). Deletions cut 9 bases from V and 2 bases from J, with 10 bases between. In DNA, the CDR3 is TGTGCCAGCAAGGGGTCCACTAATGAAAAACTGTTTTTT. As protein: CASKGSTNEKLFF.

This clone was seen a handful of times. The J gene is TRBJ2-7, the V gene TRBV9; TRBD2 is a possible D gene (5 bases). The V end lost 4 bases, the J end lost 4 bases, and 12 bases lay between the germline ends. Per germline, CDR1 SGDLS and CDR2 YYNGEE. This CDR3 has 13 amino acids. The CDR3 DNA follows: TGTGCCAGCAGCCCTCAACGGGGTTACGAGCAGTACTTC. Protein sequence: CASSPQRGYEQYF. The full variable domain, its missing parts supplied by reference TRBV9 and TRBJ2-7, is DSGVTQTPKHLITATGQRVTLRCSPRSGDLSVYWYQQSLDQGLQFLIQYYNGEERAKGNILERFSAQQFPDLHSELNLSSLELGDSALYFCASSPQRGYEQYFGPGTRLTVT.

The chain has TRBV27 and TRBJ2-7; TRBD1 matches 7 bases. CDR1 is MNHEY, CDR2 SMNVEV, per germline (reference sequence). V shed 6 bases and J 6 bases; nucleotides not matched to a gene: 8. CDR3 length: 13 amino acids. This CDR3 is CASSLPDRLEQYF. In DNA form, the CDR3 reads TGTGCCAGCAGCCTACCGGACAGGCTCGAGCAGTACTTC.

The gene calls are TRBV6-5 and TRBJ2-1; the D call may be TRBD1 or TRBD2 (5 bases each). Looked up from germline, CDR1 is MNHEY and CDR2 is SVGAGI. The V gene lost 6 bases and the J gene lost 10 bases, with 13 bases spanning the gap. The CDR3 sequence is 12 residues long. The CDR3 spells CASSPGTREQFF. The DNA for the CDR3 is TGTGCCAGCAGCCCCGGGACGCGGGAGCAGTTCTTC.

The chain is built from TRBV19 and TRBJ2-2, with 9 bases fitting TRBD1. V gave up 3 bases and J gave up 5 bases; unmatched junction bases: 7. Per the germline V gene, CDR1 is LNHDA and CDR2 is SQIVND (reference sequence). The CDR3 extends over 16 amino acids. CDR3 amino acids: CASSIGQGFGTGELFF. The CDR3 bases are TGTGCCAGTAGTATTGGACAGGGGTTCGGTACCGGGGAGCTGTTTTTT.

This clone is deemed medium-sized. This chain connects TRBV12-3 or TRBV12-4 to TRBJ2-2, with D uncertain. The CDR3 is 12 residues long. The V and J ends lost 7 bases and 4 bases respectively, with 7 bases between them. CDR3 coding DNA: TGTGCCAGCACCCTTATCACCGGGGAGCTGTTTTTT. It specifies CASTLITGELFF.

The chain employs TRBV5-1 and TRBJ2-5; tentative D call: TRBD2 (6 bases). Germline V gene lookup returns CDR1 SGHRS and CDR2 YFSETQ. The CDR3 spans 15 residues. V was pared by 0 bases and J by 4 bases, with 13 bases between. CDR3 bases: TGCGCCAGCAGCTTGGCTCTGCGGGAAGGAGAGACCCAGTACTTC. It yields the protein CASSLALREGETQYF.

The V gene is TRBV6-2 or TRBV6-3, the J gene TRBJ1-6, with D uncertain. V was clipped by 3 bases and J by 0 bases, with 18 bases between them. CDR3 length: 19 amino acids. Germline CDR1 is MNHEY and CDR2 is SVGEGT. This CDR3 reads CASSYSGGRTSSYNSPLHF. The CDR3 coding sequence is TGTGCCAGCAGTTATTCGGGAGGTCGTACGAGCTCCTATAATTCACCCCTCCACTTT.

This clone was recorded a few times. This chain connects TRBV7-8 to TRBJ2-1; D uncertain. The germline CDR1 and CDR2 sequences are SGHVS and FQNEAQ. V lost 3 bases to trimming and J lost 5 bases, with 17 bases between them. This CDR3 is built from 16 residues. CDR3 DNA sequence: TGTGCCAGCAGCTTCCGAGATCTCAGACTCGACAATGAGCAGTTCTTC. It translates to CASSFRDLRLDNEQFF.

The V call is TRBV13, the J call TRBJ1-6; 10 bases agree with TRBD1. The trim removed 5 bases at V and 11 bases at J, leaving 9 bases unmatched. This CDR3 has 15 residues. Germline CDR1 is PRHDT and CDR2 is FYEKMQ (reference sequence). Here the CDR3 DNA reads TGTGCCAGCAGCCACGGGACAGGGGCAACGACACCCCTCCACTTT. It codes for CASSHGTGATTPLHF.

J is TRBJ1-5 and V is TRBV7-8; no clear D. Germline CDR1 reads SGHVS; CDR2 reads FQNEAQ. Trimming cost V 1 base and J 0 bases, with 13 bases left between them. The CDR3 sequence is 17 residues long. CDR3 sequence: CASSLEVTVYSNQPQHF. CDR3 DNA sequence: TGTGCCAGCAGCTTAGAAGTGACGGTATATAGCAATCAGCCCCAGCATTTT.

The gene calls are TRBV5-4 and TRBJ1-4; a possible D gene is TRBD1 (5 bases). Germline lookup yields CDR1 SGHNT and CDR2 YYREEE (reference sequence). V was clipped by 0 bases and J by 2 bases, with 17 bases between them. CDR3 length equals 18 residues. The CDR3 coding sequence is TGTGCCAGCAGCTTGGCCGGTGGGGCGGCATCGACTAATGAAAAACTGTTTTTT. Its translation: CASSLAGGAASTNEKLFF.

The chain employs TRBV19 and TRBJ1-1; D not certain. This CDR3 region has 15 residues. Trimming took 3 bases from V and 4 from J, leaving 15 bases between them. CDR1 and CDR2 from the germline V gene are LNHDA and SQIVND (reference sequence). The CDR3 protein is CASSISGIPGTEAFF. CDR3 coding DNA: TGTGCCAGTAGTATTAGTGGCATACCTGGCACTGAAGCTTTCTTT.

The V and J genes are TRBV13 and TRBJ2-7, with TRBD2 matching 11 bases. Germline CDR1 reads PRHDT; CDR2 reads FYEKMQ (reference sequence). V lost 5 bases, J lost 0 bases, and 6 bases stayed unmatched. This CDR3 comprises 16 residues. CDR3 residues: CASSLRLAGSSYEQYF. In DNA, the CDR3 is TGTGCCAGCAGCCTCCGACTAGCGGGGTCCTCCTACGAGCAGTACTTC.

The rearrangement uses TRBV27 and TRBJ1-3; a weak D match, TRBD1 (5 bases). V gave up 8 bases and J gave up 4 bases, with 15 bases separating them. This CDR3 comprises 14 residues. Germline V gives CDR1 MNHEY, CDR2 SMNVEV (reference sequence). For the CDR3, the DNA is TGTGCCAGCGGTCCTCGGGGGGTAGGAAACACCATATATTTT. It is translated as CASGPRGVGNTIYF.

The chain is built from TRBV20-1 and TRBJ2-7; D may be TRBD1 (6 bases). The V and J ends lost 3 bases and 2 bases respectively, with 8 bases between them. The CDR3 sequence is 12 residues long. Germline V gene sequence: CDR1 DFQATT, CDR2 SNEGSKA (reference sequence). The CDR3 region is CSASQGTYEQYF. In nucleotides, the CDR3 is TGCAGTGCTAGTCAGGGGACCTACGAGCAGTACTTC.

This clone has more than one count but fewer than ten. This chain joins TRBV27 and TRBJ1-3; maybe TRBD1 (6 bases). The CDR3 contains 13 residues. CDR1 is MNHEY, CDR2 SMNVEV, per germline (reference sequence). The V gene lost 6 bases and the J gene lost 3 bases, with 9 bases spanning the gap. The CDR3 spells CASSTGSGNTIYF. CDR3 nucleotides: TGTGCCAGCAGCACAGGGAGTGGAAACACCATATATTTT.

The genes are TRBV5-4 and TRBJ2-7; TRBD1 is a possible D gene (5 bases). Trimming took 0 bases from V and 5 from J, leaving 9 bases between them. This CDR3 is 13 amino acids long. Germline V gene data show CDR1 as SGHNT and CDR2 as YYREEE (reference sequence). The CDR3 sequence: CASSLGQGNEQYF. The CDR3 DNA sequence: TGTGCCAGCAGCTTGGGGCAGGGTAACGAGCAGTACTTC.

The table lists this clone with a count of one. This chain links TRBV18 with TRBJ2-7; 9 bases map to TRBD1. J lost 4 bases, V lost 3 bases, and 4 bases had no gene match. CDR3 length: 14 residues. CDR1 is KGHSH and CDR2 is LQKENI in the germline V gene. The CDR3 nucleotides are TGTGCCAGCTCACCGGGACAGGGACGTTACGAGCAGTACTTC. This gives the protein CASSPGQGRYEQYF.

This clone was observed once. The CDR3 DNA follows: TGCGCCAGCAGCCAAGGTCAGGGGACAGGGGGTGGGACCCAGTACTTC. This gives the protein CASSQGQGTGGGTQYF. The chain carries TRBV4-1 and TRBJ2-5, with 11 bases that match TRBD1. Germline lookup yields CDR1 MGHRA and CDR2 YSYEKL. The CDR3 runs to 16 residues. Losses at the gene ends were 1 base for V and 7 bases for J; bases not matched to a gene: 8.